Each of the 16 T cell receptor beta chains below was sequenced from the same sample in a study of monozygotic twins with inflammatory bowel disease. For each CDR3 protein, TCRdb gives one entry from its re-call of the 5' RACE reads, without DNA. The sample is made up of approximately 380,000 distinct CDR3 sequences, and the top ten hold approximately 2.8% of it. Material for sequencing was blood. The origin of the receptors is a human donor with ulcerative colitis or Crohn's disease, or a healthy co-twin of an affected twin (not recorded which).

The rearrangement links TRBV29-1 to TRBJ2-7; without DNA, the TCRdb call of TRBD1 cannot be checked. The CDR3 is made up of 11 amino acids. Germline CDR1 and CDR2: SQVTM and ANQGSEA. CDR3 loop: CSARQTYEQYF.

CDR3 in amino acids: CASSRSGNPSPTDTQYF. The J gene is TRBJ2-3, the V gene TRBV4-1; TCRdb reports TRBD2, a call that lacks DNA to check it against. Germline-derived CDR1 and CDR2 are MGHRA and YSYEKL. The CDR3 has 17 residues.

The chain joins TRBV27 to TRBJ2-7; TCRdb names TRBD1, which stays unverified in the absence of DNA. Germline V gene lookup returns CDR1 MNHEY and CDR2 SMNVEV (reference sequence). The CDR3 is 16 amino acids. The CDR3 here is CASSDKAGTGSYEQYF.

V and J are TRBV7-2 and TRBJ2-2. The CDR3 is made up of 13 amino acids. Germline loops: CDR1 SGHTA, CDR2 FQGNSA. The CDR3 loop reads CASSFTTAGELFF. The full variable domain, with the rest looked up from reference TRBV7-2 and TRBJ2-2, is GAGVSQSPSNKVTEKGKDVELRCDPISGHTALYWYRQSLGQGLEFLIYFQGNSAPDKSGLPSDRFSAERTGGSVSTLTIQRTQQEDSAVYLCASSFTTAGELFFGEGSRLTVL.

V is TRBV29-1 and J is TRBJ2-1; TCRdb indicates TRBD1, and absent DNA this call remains unverified. Germline V CDR1 and CDR2: SQVTM, ANQGSEA. The CDR3 sequence is 16 residues long. CDR3 in amino acids: CSVGGAGLSSYNEQFF.

The V gene is TRBV5-4, the J gene TRBJ1-6. Per the germline V gene, CDR1 is SGHNT and CDR2 is YYREEE (reference sequence). The CDR3 totals 14 residues. The CDR3 region is CASSFGVGNSPLHF.

This sequence joins TRBV12-3 or TRBV12-4 and TRBJ2-1; the TCRdb call, TRBD2, lacks DNA for checking. The CDR3 covers 15 residues. The CDR3 spells CASSLLAQLSGQQFF.

The chain couples TRBV20-1 to TRBJ1-5; the TRBD1 assignment by TCRdb is unverifiable without DNA. The V gene's germline CDR1 is DFQATT and CDR2 SNEGSKA (reference sequence). The CDR3 is 15 residues long. CDR3 sequence: CSAPTGTTSNQPQHF.

The CDR3 reads CASSLNLKNSAGELFF. This chain joins TRBV5-1 and TRBJ2-2. This CDR3 has 16 amino acids. In germline, CDR1 is SGHRS, CDR2 YFSETQ.

V is TRBV12-3 or TRBV12-4 and J is TRBJ1-5. There are 13 residues in the CDR3. CDR3 protein: CASSLIRNQPQHF.

The V gene is TRBV5-1, the J gene TRBJ2-1; TCRdb's assignment of TRBD1 cannot be checked, as there is no DNA. This CDR3 is built from 15 residues. The germline gives CDR1 SGHRS, CDR2 YFSETQ. This CDR3 reads CASSPSVPVYNEQFF.

The chain couples TRBV6-5 to TRBJ2-5. Germline V CDR1 and CDR2: MNHEY, SVGAGI. The CDR3 extends over 15 amino acids. The CDR3 sequence is CASSYFSLGTETQYF.

V and J are TRBV9 and TRBJ2-2; as DNA is missing, the TRBD1 call by TCRdb cannot be tested. From germline, CDR1 is SGDLS and CDR2 YYNGEE. The CDR3 extends over 15 amino acids. The CDR3 spells CASSVGQVRTGELFF.

This chain joins TRBV5-1 and TRBJ2-5; TCRdb outputs TRBD1, but without DNA this stays unchecked. The CDR3 runs to 16 residues. Germline assignment: CDR1 SGHRS and CDR2 YFSETQ. The CDR3 spells CASSPTPGGLQETQYF.

The chain is built from TRBV4-1 and TRBJ1-2; TCRdb outputs TRBD1, but without DNA this stays unchecked. The germline V gene has CDR1 MGHRA and CDR2 YSYEKL. The CDR3 consists of 18 residues. CDR3 protein: CASSQDLVSGGRNYGYTF.

The V call is TRBV9, the J call TRBJ2-5; TCRdb outputs TRBD2, but without DNA this stays unchecked. The CDR3 extends over 16 amino acids. From germline, CDR1 is SGDLS and CDR2 YYNGEE. The CDR3 sequence is CASSVGSSGGEETQYF. The whole variable domain, remainder taken from reference TRBV9 and TRBJ2-5, is DSGVTQTPKHLITATGQRVTLRCSPRSGDLSVYWYQQSLDQGLQFLIQYYNGEERAKGNILERFSAQQFPDLHSELNLSSLELGDSALYFCASSVGSSGGEETQYFGPGTRLLVL.